Below, 10 T cell receptor beta chains from the same sample are listed, as sequenced in a study of healthy donors' naive CD4 and CD8 T cells. Starting from 500 ng of total RNA, TCR libraries were made with linear amplification. TCRdb redid the calling of the reads with MiXCR, one entry per CDR3 protein. The sample carries 180,000 or so distinct CDR3 sequences, 65% to 75% recorded once. The sequenced sample was naive CD4+ and CD8+ T cells sorted from blood, pooled from several donors. The receptors were gathered from a pool of human donors in good health; the sample pools cells from several healthy donors.

This clonotype turned up a few times. The rearrangement uses TRBV29-1 and TRBJ1-2; TRBD1 might be the D (5 bases). CDR1 is SQVTM, CDR2 ANQGSEA, per germline. V lost 5 bases to trimming and J lost 2 bases, with 12 bases between them. The CDR3 runs 13 residues. CDR3: CSVKLTDNYGYTF. DNA of the CDR3: TGCAGCGTTAAGCTGACAGACAACTATGGCTACACCTTC. The variable domain in full, completed from reference TRBV29-1 and TRBJ1-2, reads SAVISQKPSRDICQRGTSLTIQCQVDSQVTMMFWYRQQPGQSLTLIATANQGSEATYESGFVIDKFPISRPNLTFSTLTVSNMSPEDSSIYLCSVKLTDNYGYTFGSGTRLTVV.

The gene calls are TRBV29-1 and TRBJ2-2; 7 nucleotides match TRBD1. Germline V gives CDR1 SQVTM, CDR2 ANQGSEA. There are 15 residues in the CDR3. Germline trimming cut 4 bases from V and 2 bases from J; bases unmatched to any gene: 7. The CDR3 DNA reads as TGCAGCGTTGCACCACAGGGGTTCAACACCGGGGAGCTGTTTTTT. Its protein is CSVAPQGFNTGELFF.

The chain couples TRBV27 to TRBJ1-5; D remains ambiguous. CDR1 and CDR2 from the germline V gene are MNHEY and SMNVEV (reference sequence). CDR3 length equals 13 residues. V was clipped by 5 bases and J by 4 bases, with 9 bases between them. CDR3 nucleotide sequence: TGTGCCAGCAGTCCGAATCTTAATCAGCCCCAGCATTTT. Its protein is CASSPNLNQPQHF.

This clonotype was detected only a few times. The chain is built from TRBV29-1 and TRBJ2-7; 11 positions match TRBD2. The CDR3 has 15 residues. The junction had 7 bases not matched to a gene; V was cut back by 4 bases and J by 2 bases. Germline V gives CDR1 SQVTM, CDR2 ANQGSEA. This chain's CDR3 is CSVAPGTSGAYEQYF. CDR3 DNA sequence: TGCAGCGTTGCCCCAGGGACTAGCGGAGCCTACGAGCAGTACTTC.

J is TRBJ2-7 and V is TRBV5-6, with D perhaps matching TRBD1 (6 bases). Germline V gene sequence: CDR1 SGHDT, CDR2 YYEEEE. The CDR3 loop spans 15 amino acids. Trimming took 5 bases from V and 0 from J, leaving 15 bases between them. CDR3 region: CASRDLGTYSYEQYF. DNA of the CDR3: TGTGCCAGCAGAGATCTAGGGACATACTCCTACGAGCAGTACTTC.

This rearrangement joins TRBV29-1 to TRBJ2-7, with 8 bases aligning to TRBD1. Unmatched junction bases numbered 6, after V lost 5 bases and J lost 0 bases. Germline CDR1 is SQVTM and CDR2 is ANQGSEA. This CDR3 is 14 amino acids long. In DNA, the CDR3 is TGCAGCGTTTTGGACAGGGCAATCTCCTACGAGCAGTACTTC. Protein sequence: CSVLDRAISYEQYF.

The chain is built from TRBV28 and TRBJ1-1; a weak D match, TRBD1 (5 bases). Germline CDR1 and CDR2: MDHEN and SYDVKM. The CDR3 consists of 14 residues. Trimming left V 3 bases short and J 2 bases short, with 10 bases between. This CDR3 is CASSFGQGNTEAFF. The CDR3 DNA reads as TGTGCCAGCAGTTTTGGGCAGGGAAACACTGAAGCTTTCTTT.

The chain is built from TRBV5-5 and TRBJ2-1, with D perhaps being TRBD1 or TRBD2 (6 bases each). Germline V gives CDR1 SGHKS, CDR2 YYEKEE (reference sequence). The CDR3 consists of 16 residues. Trimming pared 0 bases from V and 1 base from J, leaving 11 bases between. The CDR3 nucleotides are TGTGCCAGCAGCTTGGAAGGGGGGCTTTCCTACAATGAGCAGTTCTTC. Protein: CASSLEGGLSYNEQFF.

This clonotype was seen once. This sequence joins TRBV29-1 and TRBJ2-1; D may be TRBD1 (6 bases). V lost 4 bases and J 0 bases, leaving 13 bases between the germline ends. The CDR3 runs to 15 residues. CDR1 is SQVTM, CDR2 ANQGSEA, per germline. CDR3 residues: CSVAGTTSSYNEQFF. Here the CDR3 DNA reads TGCAGCGTTGCCGGGACAACGAGCTCCTACAATGAGCAGTTCTTC.

The V gene is TRBV27, the J gene TRBJ2-2; 8 bases fit TRBD1. The germline CDR1 and CDR2 sequences are MNHEY and SMNVEV (reference sequence). J was trimmed by 3 bases and V by 7 bases; bases with no gene match: 7. The CDR3 spans 15 residues. The chain's CDR3 is CASKLGQGHTGELFF. The CDR3 nucleotides read TGTGCCAGCAAATTAGGACAGGGACACACCGGGGAGCTGTTTTTT.